One and the same sample provided the 18 T cell receptor beta chains below, sequenced in a study of T cells after yellow fever vaccination. TCRdb reprocessed the 5' RACE reads via MiXCR and lists one record per CDR3 protein. The sample lists 150,000 or so distinct CDR3 sequences; around 9.3% were seen once. The sample here was CD8+ T cells sorted from PBMCs, taken 45 days after the yellow fever booster vaccination. The receptors shown here come from a man between 18 and 29 years old who received the YFV17D yellow fever vaccine.

The sample holds a few counts of this clonotype. The V and J genes are TRBV12-3 or TRBV12-4 and TRBJ1-2; possible D gene TRBD1, 6 bases. This CDR3 is built from 12 residues. Trimming removed 5 bases from V and 5 bases from J, with 9 bases in between. CDR3 in amino acids: CASSQDRYGYTF. CDR3 DNA sequence: TGTGCCAGCAGTCAGGACAGATATGGCTACACCTTC.

This clonotype occurred a few times. The chain links TRBV12-3 or TRBV12-4 to TRBJ2-2, with D possibly being TRBD1 (6 bases). The CDR3 length is 16 residues. The ends were cut back, 2 bases at V and 4 bases at J, with 14 bases in the middle. Written as DNA, the CDR3 is TGTGCCAGCAGTTTAAACCGGGACATACTCACCGGGGAGCTGTTTTTT. This codes for CASSLNRDILTGELFF.

This rearrangement joins TRBV15 to TRBJ2-1; D is ambiguous. The CDR3 is 13 residues long. Germline CDR1 and CDR2: LNHNV and YYDKDF (reference sequence). With 5 bases removed from V and 6 bases from J, the gap between germline ends came to 11 bases. The CDR3, as DNA: TGTGCCACCAGCTCGCGGCCCGCCAATGAGCAGTTCTTC. Translation gives CATSSRPANEQFF.

The table lists this clonotype with many counts. The chain couples TRBV18 to TRBJ2-1; D possibly corresponds to TRBD1 (6 bases). CDR1 is KGHSH and CDR2 is LQKENI in the germline V gene. The CDR3 covers 15 residues. V was shortened by 5 bases and J by 1 base, with 12 bases between the two germline ends. This chain's CDR3 is CASSYGQYSYNEQFF. The DNA for the CDR3 is TGTGCCAGCTCATATGGACAGTATTCCTACAATGAGCAGTTCTTC.

The rearrangement joins TRBV29-1 to TRBJ2-7; no clear D gene. Per the germline V gene, CDR1 is SQVTM and CDR2 is ANQGSEA. V lost 5 bases to trimming and J lost 1 base, with 9 bases between them. The CDR3 runs to 12 residues. The CDR3 nucleotides read TGCAGCGTTCGGACGGAATCCTACGAGCAGTACTTC. Protein: CSVRTESYEQYF.

This chain links TRBV5-1 with TRBJ2-1; TRBD1 matches at 8 bases. Germline V gene data show CDR1 as SGHRS and CDR2 as YFSETQ. There are 15 residues in the CDR3. The junction had 7 bases not matched to a gene; V was cut back by 0 bases and J by 8 bases. For the CDR3, the DNA is TGCGCCAGCAGCTTGGGGCAGGGGGCCCATTATGAGCAGTTCTTC. It is translated as CASSLGQGAHYEQFF.

The genes are TRBV4-2 and TRBJ2-7; 8 nucleotides line up with TRBD2. The CDR3 totals 14 residues. Germline V lookup: CDR1 LGHNA, CDR2 YNFKEQ. V shed 1 base, J shed 2 bases, and the junction held 1 base outside the gene matches. Here the CDR3 DNA reads TGTGCCAGCAGCCAAGGTAGCGGGGCCTACGAGCAGTACGTC. It yields the protein CASSQGSGAYEQYV.

This clonotype has just a few counts. The V call is TRBV29-1, the J call TRBJ1-4; the D gene is possibly TRBD1 (5 bases). The V end was cut by 5 bases, the J end by 2 bases, with 9 bases between. The CDR3 runs 13 residues. Germline CDR1 is SQVTM and CDR2 is ANQGSEA. CDR3: CSVIGTTNEKLFF. In nucleotides, the CDR3 is TGCAGCGTTATCGGGACCACTAATGAAAAACTGTTTTTT.

This clonotype was picked up a small number of times. DNA for the CDR3: TGCGCCAGCAGCTTGCGGGGGGCCGGCGGGGAGCTGTTTTTT. Translated: CASSLRGAGGELFF. The chain carries TRBV5-1 and TRBJ2-2; D may be TRBD2 (7 bases). The germline gives CDR1 SGHRS, CDR2 YFSETQ. CDR3 length equals 14 residues. V was clipped by 1 base and J by 7 bases, with 11 bases between them. Full variable domain (outside the CDR3, taken from reference TRBV5-1 and TRBJ2-2): KAGVTQTPRYLIKTRGQQVTLSCSPISGHRSVSWYQQTPGQGLQFLFEYFSETQRNKGNFPGRFSGRQFSNSRSEMNVSTLELGDSALYLCASSLRGAGGELFFGEGSRLTVL.

The chain links TRBV11-2 to TRBJ1-6; 9 bases match TRBD1. The germline gives CDR1 SGHAT, CDR2 FQNNGV. J lost 2 bases, V lost 6 bases, and 8 bases had no gene match. The CDR3 is 17 residues long. For the CDR3, the DNA is TGTGCCAGCAGACCCGGAGGACAGGGGACCTATAATTCACCCCTCCACTTT. Translating it yields CASRPGGQGTYNSPLHF.

The chain recombines TRBV12-3 or TRBV12-4 with TRBJ2-6; D unresolved. CDR3 size: 18 residues. V gave up 5 bases and J gave up 0 bases, with 17 bases separating them. Here the CDR3 reads CASSGVRIDPSGANVLTF. CDR3 coding DNA: TGTGCCAGCAGTGGGGTCCGAATAGACCCCTCTGGGGCCAACGTCCTGACTTTC.

Only a few counts were recorded for this clonotype. The V call is TRBV29-1, the J call TRBJ2-2; TRBD1 matches at 10 bases. This CDR3 has 14 amino acids. Germline V lookup: CDR1 SQVTM, CDR2 ANQGSEA. After removal of 4 bases from V and 4 bases from J, the junction contained 3 bases not matched to a gene. The CDR3 protein is CSVVGQGVTGELFF. The CDR3 DNA is TGCAGCGTTGTAGGACAGGGGGTCACCGGGGAGCTGTTTTTT.

The V gene is TRBV7-8, the J gene TRBJ1-5; D unresolved. Germline assignment: CDR1 SGHVS and CDR2 FQNEAQ. This CDR3 spans 16 amino acids. Deletions cut 4 bases from V and 3 bases from J, with 16 bases between. The CDR3 nucleotides are TGTGCCAGCAGCTCACCCGGTGGCCGCTCCAATCAGCCCCAGCATTTT. Translation gives CASSSPGGRSNQPQHF.

The rearrangement joins TRBV27 to TRBJ2-5, with 7 bases aligning to TRBD2. Germline CDR1 reads MNHEY; CDR2 reads SMNVEV (reference sequence). Germline trimming cut 0 bases from V and 7 bases from J; bases unmatched to any gene: 5. The CDR3 has 14 residues. The CDR3 protein is CASSLSGWGGTQYF. CDR3 bases: TGTGCCAGCAGTTTATCGGGATGGGGGGGGACCCAGTACTTC.

The genes are TRBV11-2 and TRBJ2-2; D may be TRBD1 or TRBD2 (6 bases each). Deletions cut 4 bases from V and 2 bases from J, with 11 bases between. Germline V gene lookup returns CDR1 SGHAT and CDR2 FQNNGV. There are 15 residues in the CDR3. This CDR3 reads CASSWGDTNTGELFF. The CDR3 DNA reads as TGTGCCAGCAGCTGGGGGGACACCAACACCGGGGAGCTGTTTTTT.

The chain employs TRBV6-5 and TRBJ2-3; D uncertain. Looked up from germline, CDR1 is MNHEY and CDR2 is SVGAGI. Trimming stripped 5 bases from V and 1 base from J, with 13 bases between. The CDR3 covers 15 residues. CDR3 loop: CASSPLPAGTDTQYF. The CDR3 DNA is TGTGCCAGCAGTCCCCTCCCCGCTGGCACAGATACGCAGTATTTT.

V usage is TRBV30 and J usage is TRBJ1-1; D is perhaps TRBD1 (6 bases). Per the germline V gene, CDR1 is GTSNPN and CDR2 is SVGIG (reference sequence). This CDR3 has 13 amino acids. V dropped 3 bases and J dropped 4 bases, with 12 bases sitting between them. CDR3 coding DNA: TGTGCCTGGAGCGATACAGGGTCCACTGAAGCTTTCTTT. Translating gives CAWSDTGSTEAFF.

This clonotype showed up just a few times. The chain uses TRBV19 and TRBJ2-3, with D unresolved. The ends were cut back, 0 bases at V and 2 bases at J, with 15 bases in the middle. In germline, CDR1 is LNHDA, CDR2 SQIVND (reference sequence). This CDR3 is built from 17 residues. In DNA form, the CDR3 reads TGTGCCAGTAGTATAGATCAATCGCCGGGCTACACAGATACGCAGTATTTT. Amino acid sequence: CASSIDQSPGYTDTQYF.